This T cell receptor beta chain is drawn from a study of T cells in localized non-small cell lung cancer. Data came from immunoSEQ multiplex PCR; TCRdb stores just in-frame clones and leaves some out. Of about 40,000 clones in the sample, 81% were seen once. The source was peripheral blood mononuclear cells, collected before any cancer treatment. The TCR originated in a male donor older than 55 with stage II lung adenocarcinoma.

The CDR3 sequence is CASSVSGRANTGELFF. CDR3 DNA: TGTGCCAGCAGCGTTAGCGGGAGGGCCAACACCGGGGAGCTGTTTTTT. V gene TRBV9 combines with J gene TRBJ2-2, with 11 bases that match TRBD2. With 2 bases clipped from V and 2 bases from J, the junction kept 2 bases outside the gene matches. Germline loops: CDR1 SGDLS, CDR2 YYNGEE. The CDR3 is 16 residues long. Variable domain in full (rest from reference TRBV9 and TRBJ2-2): DSGVTQTPKHLITATGQRVTLRCSPRSGDLSVYWYQQSLDQGLQFLIQYYNGEERAKGNILERFSAQQFPDLHSELNLSSLELGDSALYFCASSVSGRANTGELFFGEGSRLTVL.